This T cell receptor beta chain derives from a study of blood T cell repertoires in COVID-19. Germline loops: CDR1 ENHRY, CDR2 SYGVKD. The CDR3 length is 12 residues. Trimming shortened V by 2 bases and J by 4 bases, and 6 bases separated the two germline ends. Clones were read by immunoSEQ multiplex PCR, and TCRdb kept only the in-frame ones, dropping some. This repertoire shows roughly 670,000 clones, 90% found once; its top ten account for under 0.3%. This clone was counted a single time. V and J are TRBV10-3 and TRBJ2-7; D may be TRBD2 (5 bases). The sample taken for sequencing was peripheral blood. The source is a woman between 18 and 29 years old with acute or convalescent COVID-19. CDR3 nucleotides: TGTGCCATCAGTGAGGGGGAGTACGAGCAGTACTTC. It encodes CAISEGEYEQYF.